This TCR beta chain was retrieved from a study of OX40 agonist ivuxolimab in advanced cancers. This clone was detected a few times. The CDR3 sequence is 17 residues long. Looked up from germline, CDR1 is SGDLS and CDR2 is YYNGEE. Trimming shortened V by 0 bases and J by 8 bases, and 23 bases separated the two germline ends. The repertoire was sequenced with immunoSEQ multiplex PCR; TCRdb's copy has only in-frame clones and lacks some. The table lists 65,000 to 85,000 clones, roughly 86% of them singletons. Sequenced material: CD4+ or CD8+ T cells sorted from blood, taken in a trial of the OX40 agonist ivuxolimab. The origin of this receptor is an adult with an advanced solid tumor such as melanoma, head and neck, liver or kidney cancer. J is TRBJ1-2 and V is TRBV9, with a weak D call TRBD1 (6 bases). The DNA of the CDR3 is TGTGCCAGCAGCGTAGGGGGACAAGTCGCTGCTCTAGGGGGCTACACCTTC. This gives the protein CASSVGGQVAALGGYTF.